What follows is one TCR beta chain and its context. As originally analysed: Amplified reference gene primers provided the basis for estimating nucleated cell counts. Clones were sequenced by immunoSEQ multiplex PCR, and TCRdb holds only the in-frame ones, with some missing. V, J and clone size are those of that table, while D and trimming were read from the DNA. The sample lists about 190,000 clones; around 86% were seen once. The data belong to a study of blood T cell repertoires in COVID-19. Overall study context: The United States, Italy and Spain were the sources of the acute and convalescent COVID-19 samples. PBMCs, B-cell-depleted T cells, or T cells were the source of the cDNA or gDNA that made up the material.

V lost 8 bases to trimming and J lost 8 bases; unmatched junction nucleotides: 13. The CDR3 length is 15 residues. The rearrangement links TRBV23-1 to TRBJ2-1; 9 bases fit TRBD2. TRBV23-1 is an ORF; its function is uncertain. The specimen was peripheral blood. The clonotype was recovered from a woman aged 30 to 39 with active or convalescent COVID-19. In DNA form, the CDR3 reads TGCGCCAGCGGGAACGGGACTAGCAGGTTACATGAGCAGTTCTTC. Its protein is CASGNGTSRLHEQFF.